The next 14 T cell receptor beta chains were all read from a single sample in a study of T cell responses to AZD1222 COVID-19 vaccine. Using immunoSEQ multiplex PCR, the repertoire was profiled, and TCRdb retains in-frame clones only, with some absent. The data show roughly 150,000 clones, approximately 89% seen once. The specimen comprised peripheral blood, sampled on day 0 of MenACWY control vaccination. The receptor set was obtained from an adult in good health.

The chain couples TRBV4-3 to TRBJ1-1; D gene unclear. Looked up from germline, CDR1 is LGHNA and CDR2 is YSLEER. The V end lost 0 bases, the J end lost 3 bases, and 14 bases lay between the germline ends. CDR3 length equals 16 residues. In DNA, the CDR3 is TGCGCCAGCAGCCAAGATGTTGGGCGGGCCTACACTGAAGCTTTCTTT. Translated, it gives CASSQDVGRAYTEAFF.

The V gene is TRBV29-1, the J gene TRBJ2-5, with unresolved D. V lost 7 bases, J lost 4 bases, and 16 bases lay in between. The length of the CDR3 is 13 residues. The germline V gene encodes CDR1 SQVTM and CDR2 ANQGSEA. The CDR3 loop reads CSAQWVALETQYF. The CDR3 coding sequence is TGCAGCGCCCAGTGGGTAGCCCTAGAGACCCAGTACTTC.

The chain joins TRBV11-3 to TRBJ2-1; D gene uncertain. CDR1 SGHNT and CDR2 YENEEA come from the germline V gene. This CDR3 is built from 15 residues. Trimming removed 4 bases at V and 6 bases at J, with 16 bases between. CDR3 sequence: CASSSSRRSTNEQFF. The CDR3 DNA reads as TGTGCCAGCAGCTCCTCACGGCGATCCACCAATGAGCAGTTCTTC.

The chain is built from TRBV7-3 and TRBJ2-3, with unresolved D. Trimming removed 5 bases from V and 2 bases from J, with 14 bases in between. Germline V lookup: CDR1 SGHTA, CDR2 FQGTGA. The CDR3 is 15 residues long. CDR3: CASSVVNSATDTQYF. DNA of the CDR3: TGTGCCAGCAGCGTAGTCAATTCGGCCACAGATACGCAGTATTTT. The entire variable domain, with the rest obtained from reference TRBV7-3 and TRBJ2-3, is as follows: GAGVSQTPSNKVTEKGKYVELRCDPISGHTALYWYRQSLGQGPEFLIYFQGTGAADDSGLPNDRFFAVRPEGSVSTLKIQRTERGDSAVYLCASSVVNSATDTQYFGPGTRLTVL.

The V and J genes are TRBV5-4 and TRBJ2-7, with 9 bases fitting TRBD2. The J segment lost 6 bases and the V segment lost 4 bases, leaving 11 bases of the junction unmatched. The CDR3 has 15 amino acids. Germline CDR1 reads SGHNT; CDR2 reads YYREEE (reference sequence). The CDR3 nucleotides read TGTGCCAGCAGCAGACAGCTAGCGGGAAAAGCCGAGCAGTACTTC. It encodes CASSRQLAGKAEQYF.

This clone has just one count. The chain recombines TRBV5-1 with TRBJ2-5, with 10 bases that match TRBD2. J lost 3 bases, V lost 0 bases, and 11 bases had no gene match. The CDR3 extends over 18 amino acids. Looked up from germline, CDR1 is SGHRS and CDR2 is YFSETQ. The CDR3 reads CASSLGFGRLAGEETQYF. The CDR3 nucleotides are TGCGCCAGCAGCTTGGGATTTGGCCGGCTAGCGGGAGAAGAGACCCAGTACTTC.

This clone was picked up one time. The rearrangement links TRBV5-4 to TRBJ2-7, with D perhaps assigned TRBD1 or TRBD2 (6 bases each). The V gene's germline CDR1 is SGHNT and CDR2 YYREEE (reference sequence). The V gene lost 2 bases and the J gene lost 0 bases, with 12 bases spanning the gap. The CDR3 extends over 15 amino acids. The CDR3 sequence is CASSFGGPSSYEQYF. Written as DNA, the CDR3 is TGTGCCAGCAGCTTTGGGGGGCCTAGCTCCTACGAGCAGTACTTC.

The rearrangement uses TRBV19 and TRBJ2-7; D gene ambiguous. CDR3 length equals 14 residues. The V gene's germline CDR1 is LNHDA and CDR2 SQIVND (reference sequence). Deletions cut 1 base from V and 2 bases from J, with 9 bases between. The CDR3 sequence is CASSIGPKTYEQYF. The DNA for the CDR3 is TGTGCCAGTAGTATAGGCCCAAAAACCTACGAGCAGTACTTC.

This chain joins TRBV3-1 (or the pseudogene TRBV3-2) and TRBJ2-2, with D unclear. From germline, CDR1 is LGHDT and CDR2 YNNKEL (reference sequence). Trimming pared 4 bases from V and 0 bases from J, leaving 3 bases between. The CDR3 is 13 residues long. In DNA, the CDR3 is TGTGCCAGCAGCCGAACGAACACCGGGGAGCTGTTTTTT. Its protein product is CASSRTNTGELFF.

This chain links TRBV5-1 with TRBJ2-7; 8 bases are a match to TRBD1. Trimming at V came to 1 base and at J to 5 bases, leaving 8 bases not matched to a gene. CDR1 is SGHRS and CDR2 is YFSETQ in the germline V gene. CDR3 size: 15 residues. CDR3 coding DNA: TGCGCCAGCAGCTTGCCCAGGACAGGGTACAACGAGCAGTACTTC. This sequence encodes CASSLPRTGYNEQYF.

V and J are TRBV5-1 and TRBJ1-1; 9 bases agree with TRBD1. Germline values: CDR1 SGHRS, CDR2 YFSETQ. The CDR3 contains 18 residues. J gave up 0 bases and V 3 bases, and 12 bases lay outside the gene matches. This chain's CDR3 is CASSYARIDRGMNTEAFF. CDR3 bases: TGCGCCAGCAGCTACGCCCGAATTGACAGGGGGATGAACACTGAAGCTTTCTTT.

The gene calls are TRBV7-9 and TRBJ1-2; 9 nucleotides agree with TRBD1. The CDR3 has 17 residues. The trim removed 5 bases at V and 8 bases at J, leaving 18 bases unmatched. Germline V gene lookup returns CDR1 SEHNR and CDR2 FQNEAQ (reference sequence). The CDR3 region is CASSPFTGGDGPRGYTF. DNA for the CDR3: TGTGCCAGCAGCCCTTTTACAGGGGGCGATGGCCCGCGGGGCTACACCTTC.

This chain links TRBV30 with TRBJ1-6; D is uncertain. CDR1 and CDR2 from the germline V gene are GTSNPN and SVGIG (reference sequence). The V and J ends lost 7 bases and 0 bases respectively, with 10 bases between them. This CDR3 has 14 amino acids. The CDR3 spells CASREDSYNSPLHF. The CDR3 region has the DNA TGTGCCTCGCGGGAGGACTCCTATAATTCACCCCTCCACTTT.

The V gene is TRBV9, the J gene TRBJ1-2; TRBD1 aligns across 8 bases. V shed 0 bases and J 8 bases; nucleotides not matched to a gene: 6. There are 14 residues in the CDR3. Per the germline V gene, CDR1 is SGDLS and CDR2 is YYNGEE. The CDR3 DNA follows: TGTGCCAGCAGCGTAGGACGCAGGGGGCAGGGCTACACCTTC. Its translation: CASSVGRRGQGYTF.